The rows below give T cell receptor beta chains drawn from one sample of a study of cytotoxic CD8 clonotypes in ibrutinib-treated CLL. TCRdb's table, derived via immunoSEQ multiplex PCR, lists solely in-frame clones and lacks some. The data show approximately 130,000 clones, 84% seen once. Sequencing was performed on PBMCs, taken after 24 months of ibrutinib treatment. These receptors were obtained from a human donor with chronic lymphocytic leukemia. Both conserved end residues are part of each CDR3. A D gene is named only where the DNA matches it firmly. Expanded clones are given a class, and other clones once, few, many or no size at all.

d_gene: -; abundance: -; j_gene: TRBJ2-7; v_gene: TRBV28; CDR3aa: CASSLVPRTGYPYEQYF; CDR3nt: TGTGCCAGCAGTCTTGTCCCCCGGACGGGGTATCCCTACGAGCAGTACTTC
d_gene: -; abundance: few; j_gene: TRBJ1-1; v_gene: TRBV20-1; CDR3aa: CSAGVNTEAFF; CDR3nt: TGCAGTGCTGGGGTGAACACTGAAGCTTTCTTT
d_gene: TRBD1; abundance: -; j_gene: TRBJ2-7; v_gene: TRBV30; CDR3aa: CAWSVQGELSYEQYF; CDR3nt: TGTGCCTGGAGTGTGCAGGGGGAACTGTCCTACGAGCAGTACTTC
d_gene: TRBD2; abundance: -; j_gene: TRBJ2-1; v_gene: TRBV19; CDR3aa: CASSTNDLAGFEQFF; CDR3nt: TGTGCCAGTAGTACTAACGATCTAGCGGGGTTTGAGCAGTTCTTC
d_gene: -; abundance: -; j_gene: TRBJ2-7; v_gene: TRBV11-2; CDR3aa: CASSLSGSPGEQYF; CDR3nt: TGTGCCAGCAGCTTATCCGGGAGTCCTGGCGAGCAGTACTTC
d_gene: -; abundance: few; j_gene: TRBJ2-7; v_gene: TRBV28; CDR3aa: CASTLGGGIPYEQYF; CDR3nt: TGTGCCAGCACATTAGGGGGGGGGATCCCCTACGAGCAGTACTTC
d_gene: TRBD2; abundance: -; j_gene: TRBJ2-3; v_gene: TRBV29-1; CDR3aa: CSVALAVTDTQYF; CDR3nt: TGCAGCGTTGCGCTAGCGGTAACAGATACGCAGTATTTT
d_gene: -; abundance: -; j_gene: TRBJ1-2; v_gene: TRBV30; CDR3aa: CAWSVRTAGYTF; CDR3nt: TGTGCCTGGAGTGTACGGACAGCGGGCTACACCTTC
d_gene: -; abundance: -; j_gene: TRBJ2-4; v_gene: TRBV7-9; CDR3aa: CASSFFFAGAQGNIQYF; CDR3nt: TGTGCCAGCAGCTTCTTTTTCGCAGGGGCGCAGGGGAACATTCAGTACTTC
d_gene: -; abundance: -; j_gene: TRBJ2-7; v_gene: TRBV29-1; CDR3aa: CSVVGGAEQYF; CDR3nt: TGCAGCGTTGTAGGGGGGGCCGAGCAGTACTTC
d_gene: -; abundance: once; j_gene: TRBJ2-5; v_gene: TRBV5-4; CDR3aa: CASSFLGEGETQYF; CDR3nt: TGTGCCAGCAGCTTCCTGGGGGAAGGGGAGACCCAGTACTTC
d_gene: TRBD1; abundance: -; j_gene: TRBJ2-7; v_gene: TRBV5-1; CDR3aa: CASSPRQGVSYEQYF; CDR3nt: TGCGCCAGCAGCCCCCGACAGGGGGTCTCCTACGAGCAGTACTTC
d_gene: -; abundance: -; j_gene: TRBJ1-1; v_gene: TRBV18; CDR3aa: CASSPVGSNTEAFF; CDR3nt: TGTGCCAGCTCACCAGTAGGGAGCAACACTGAAGCTTTCTTT
d_gene: -; abundance: -; j_gene: TRBJ1-1; v_gene: TRBV11-2; CDR3aa: CASSPRQLTNTEAFF; CDR3nt: TGTGCCAGCAGCCCCCGACAGTTGACGAACACTGAAGCTTTCTTT
d_gene: -; abundance: -; j_gene: TRBJ2-6; v_gene: TRBV7-9; CDR3aa: CASSPRQLSSSGANVLTF; CDR3nt: TGTGCCAGCAGCCCGAGACAGCTATCCAGCTCTGGGGCCAACGTCCTGACTTTC
d_gene: -; abundance: -; j_gene: TRBJ2-3; v_gene: TRBV10-3; CDR3aa: CAISGRDTDTQYF; CDR3nt: TGTGCCATCAGTGGCAGGGACACAGATACGCAGTATTTT
d_gene: TRBD2; abundance: once; j_gene: TRBJ2-1; v_gene: TRBV9; CDR3aa: CASSVSGKYNEQFF; CDR3nt: TGTGCCAGCAGCGTGAGCGGGAAATACAATGAGCAGTTCTTC
d_gene: TRBD1; abundance: -; j_gene: TRBJ1-3; v_gene: TRBV4-2; CDR3aa: CASSLGPAGGRNTIYF; CDR3nt: TGTGCCAGCAGCCTCGGTCCCGCAGGGGGCCGTAACACCATATATTTT
d_gene: -; abundance: -; j_gene: TRBJ2-7; v_gene: TRBV5-6; CDR3aa: CASSLGLRQGDYEQYF; CDR3nt: TGTGCCAGCAGCTTGGGCTTGCGGCAGGGCGACTACGAGCAGTACTTC
d_gene: TRBD1; abundance: -; j_gene: TRBJ1-3; v_gene: TRBV5-1; CDR3aa: CASSRGQGGNTIYF; CDR3nt: TGCGCCAGCAGCCGGGGACAGGGTGGAAACACCATATATTTT
d_gene: TRBD1; abundance: once; j_gene: TRBJ1-1; v_gene: TRBV5-1; CDR3aa: CASRGQGNTEAFF; CDR3nt: TGCGCCAGCAGGGGACAGGGGAACACTGAAGCTTTCTTT
d_gene: TRBD2; abundance: -; j_gene: TRBJ2-3; v_gene: TRBV6-6; CDR3aa: CASSFGLAGTTDTQYF; CDR3nt: TGTGCCAGCAGTTTTGGACTAGCGGGAACCACAGATACGCAGTATTTT
d_gene: -; abundance: -; j_gene: TRBJ2-1; v_gene: TRBV6-6; CDR3aa: CASSQGKYNEQFF; CDR3nt: TGTGCCAGCAGCCAGGGGAAGTACAATGAGCAGTTCTTC
d_gene: TRBD1; abundance: few; j_gene: TRBJ2-7; v_gene: TRBV27; CDR3aa: CASSFLDRYEQYF; CDR3nt: TGTGCCAGCAGTTTCCTGGACAGGTACGAGCAGTACTTC
d_gene: -; abundance: -; j_gene: TRBJ1-1; v_gene: TRBV18; CDR3aa: CASSPLSGDTEAFF; CDR3nt: TGTGCCAGCTCACCACTTTCAGGAGACACTGAAGCTTTCTTT
d_gene: TRBD2; abundance: -; j_gene: TRBJ2-7; v_gene: TRBV6-5; CDR3aa: CASSIGTSGSYEQYF; CDR3nt: TGTGCCAGCAGTATCGGGACTAGCGGATCCTACGAGCAGTACTTC
d_gene: TRBD2; abundance: once; j_gene: TRBJ2-1; v_gene: TRBV5-1; CDR3aa: CASSAGTGLASNEQFF; CDR3nt: TGCGCCAGCAGCGCGGGTACGGGACTAGCGAGCAATGAGCAGTTCTTC